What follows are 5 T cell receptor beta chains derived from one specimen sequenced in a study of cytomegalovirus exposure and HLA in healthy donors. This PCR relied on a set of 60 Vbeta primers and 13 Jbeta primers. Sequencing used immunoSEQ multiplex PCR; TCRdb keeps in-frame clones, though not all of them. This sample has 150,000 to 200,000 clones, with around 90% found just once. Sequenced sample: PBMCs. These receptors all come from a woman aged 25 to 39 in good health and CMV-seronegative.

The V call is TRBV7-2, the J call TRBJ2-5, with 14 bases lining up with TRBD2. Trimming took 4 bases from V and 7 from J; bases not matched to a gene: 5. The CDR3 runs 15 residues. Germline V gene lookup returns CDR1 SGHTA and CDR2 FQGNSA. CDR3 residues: CASSSTSGRAGTQYF. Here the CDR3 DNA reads TGTGCCAGCAGCTCGACTAGCGGGAGGGCCGGGACCCAGTACTTC.

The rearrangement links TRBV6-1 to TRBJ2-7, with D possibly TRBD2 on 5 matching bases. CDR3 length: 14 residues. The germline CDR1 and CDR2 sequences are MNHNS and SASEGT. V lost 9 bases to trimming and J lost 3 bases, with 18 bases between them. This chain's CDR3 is CASPRDTGFYEQYF. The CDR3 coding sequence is TGTGCCAGTCCGAGAGACACGGGATTCTACGAGCAGTACTTC.

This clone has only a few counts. The CDR3 DNA reads as TGTGCCAGTAGTGAGGGTGGGCTACAACCTGAAGCTTTCTTT. It yields the protein CASSEGGLQPEAFF. V gene TRBV19 combines with J gene TRBJ1-1; unclear D gene. Looked up from germline, CDR1 is LNHDA and CDR2 is SQIVND (reference sequence). Trimming took 5 bases from V and 6 from J, leaving 16 bases between them. This CDR3 has 14 residues.

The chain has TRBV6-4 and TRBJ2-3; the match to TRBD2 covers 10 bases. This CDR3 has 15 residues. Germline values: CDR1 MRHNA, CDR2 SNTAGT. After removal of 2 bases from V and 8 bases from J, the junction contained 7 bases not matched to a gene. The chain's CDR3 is CASSDGTSGGGTQYF. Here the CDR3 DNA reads TGTGCCAGCAGTGACGGGACAAGCGGGGGGGGTACGCAGTATTTT.

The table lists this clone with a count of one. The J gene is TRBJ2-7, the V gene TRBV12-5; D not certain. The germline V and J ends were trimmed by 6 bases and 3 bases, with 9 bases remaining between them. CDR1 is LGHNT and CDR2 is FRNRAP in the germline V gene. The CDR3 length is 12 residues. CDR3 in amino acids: CASGRSLYEQYF. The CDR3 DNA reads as TGTGCTAGTGGGCGTTCCCTCTACGAGCAGTACTTC.